The 28 T cell receptor beta chains below were found in one sample sequenced in a study of STAT5B mutations in CD4+ large granular lymphocyte leukemia (dated by TCRdb to 2022 to 2024). Library prep was done by the immunoSEQ multiplex PCR assay. The immuneACCESS repertoire file appears here via TCRdb, limited to in-frame rearrangements. These files lack a portion of the clones; in checked studies, under half of the deficit traces to unresolved V genes, and the cause of the others is not known. Within this sample are approximately 30,000 clones, with around 63% of them counted one time only. The ten biggest clones cover approximately 2% of the sample. Material for sequencing was CD4+ T cells from blood buffy coats. The origin of the receptors is a human donor in good health.

This chain uses TRBV5-4 with TRBJ1-5, with D unresolved. Germline V gene data show CDR1 as SGHNT and CDR2 as YYREEE (reference sequence). V was cut by 4 bases and J by 7 bases, with 15 bases left in between. The CDR3 is 14 residues long. The CDR3 loop is CASSLGGEGQPQHF. Written as DNA, the CDR3 is TGTGCCAGCAGCCTGGGAGGTGAAGGGCAGCCCCAGCATTTT. Drawing the rest from reference TRBV5-4 and TRBJ1-5, the complete variable domain is ETGVTQSPTHLIKTRGQQVTLRCSSQSGHNTVSWYQQALGQGPQFIFQYYREEENGRGNFPPRFSGLQFPNYSSELNVNALELDDSALYLCASSLGGEGQPQHFGDGTRLSIL.

The rearrangement joins TRBV18 to TRBJ1-3; tentative D call: TRBD1 (5 bases). V was trimmed by 2 bases and J by 2 bases, leaving 16 bases between them. This CDR3 comprises 17 residues. Germline CDR1 KGHSH, CDR2 LQKENI. CDR3 in amino acids: CASSPSVGEITGNTIYF. In DNA, the CDR3 is TGTGCCAGCTCACCATCGGTAGGGGAGATAACTGGAAACACCATATATTTT.

CDR3: CASSPPGGATDTQYF. In DNA, the CDR3 is TGTGCCAGCTCACCACCGGGGGGAGCCACAGATACGCAGTATTTT. V gene TRBV18 combines with J gene TRBJ2-3, with D perhaps matching TRBD2 (6 bases). Between the trimmed V and J ends, which lost 0 bases and 2 bases, there was a span of 9 bases. The length of the CDR3 is 15 residues. Germline V gives CDR1 KGHSH, CDR2 LQKENI.

The chain links TRBV2 to TRBJ2-7; TRBD1 matches 7 bases. The CDR3 is 15 residues long. Germline CDR1 reads SNHLY; CDR2 reads FYNNEI. J was trimmed by 3 bases and V by 0 bases; bases with no gene match: 5. The CDR3 reads CASSEATGNVYEQYF. For the CDR3, the DNA is TGTGCCAGCAGTGAAGCGACAGGGAATGTCTACGAGCAGTACTTC.

This chain's CDR3 is CASSLRQGKGYEQYF. For the CDR3, the DNA is TGTGCCAGCAGCCTTCGACAGGGAAAAGGTTACGAGCAGTACTTC. The rearrangement links TRBV6-5 to TRBJ2-7; TRBD1 agrees at 7 bases. Germline CDR1 reads MNHEY; CDR2 reads SVGAGI. Trimming at V came to 6 bases and at J to 4 bases, leaving 12 bases not matched to a gene. The CDR3 spans 15 residues.

This clone was counted a few times. The gene calls are TRBV6-6 and TRBJ2-5; 9 bases are a match to TRBD1. The CDR3 totals 15 residues. Germline V gene lookup returns CDR1 MNHNY and CDR2 SVGAGI (reference sequence). Trimming at V came to 5 bases and at J to 7 bases, leaving 11 bases not matched to a gene. Here the CDR3 reads CASSPPTGGIGTQYF. Written as DNA, the CDR3 is TGTGCCAGCAGTCCCCCGACAGGGGGAATAGGGACCCAGTACTTC.

The chain couples TRBV7-2 to TRBJ1-4; the D is unclear. The CDR3 loop spans 14 amino acids. The germline gives CDR1 SGHTA, CDR2 FQGNSA. Trimming stripped 6 bases from V and 4 bases from J, with 12 bases between. CDR3 loop: CASRQRNYNEKLFF. CDR3 DNA: TGTGCCAGCAGACAAAGAAATTATAATGAAAAACTGTTTTTT.

The chain links TRBV10-2 to TRBJ1-5; 7 nucleotides line up with TRBD1. The CDR3 runs 15 residues. Trimming removed 4 bases from V and 3 bases from J; junction bases left unmatched: 6. Germline V gene lookup returns CDR1 WSHSY and CDR2 SAAADI. The CDR3: CASSGSTGFNQPQHF. CDR3 nucleotides: TGCGCCAGCAGTGGCTCGACAGGGTTCAATCAGCCCCAGCATTTT.

This chain connects TRBV18 to TRBJ1-4, with a tentative D call TRBD1 (5 bases). The CDR3 has 14 amino acids. The germline V gene encodes CDR1 KGHSH and CDR2 LQKENI. V was pared by 4 bases and J by 7 bases, with 13 bases between. The CDR3, as DNA: TGTGCCAGCTCACGGGACTTAGGGTCTGAAAAACTGTTTTTT. This codes for CASSRDLGSEKLFF.

Only a few counts were recorded for this clone. The chain employs TRBV5-1 and TRBJ2-7; 9 nucleotides align to TRBD1. V lost 3 bases to trimming and J lost 7 bases; unmatched junction nucleotides: 20. The CDR3 covers 18 residues. Germline loops: CDR1 SGHRS, CDR2 YFSETQ. CDR3 protein: CASSSNADRGVGFVEQYF. The DNA for the CDR3 is TGCGCCAGCAGCTCCAATGCGGACAGGGGAGTCGGTTTTGTAGAGCAGTACTTC.

This chain joins TRBV7-9 and TRBJ1-4; D might be TRBD1 (5 bases). The V and J ends lost 5 bases and 0 bases respectively, with 7 bases between them. Germline V lookup: CDR1 SEHNR, CDR2 FQNEAQ (reference sequence). This CDR3 is 14 amino acids long. The CDR3 coding sequence is TGTGCCAGCAGCCGACAGTCAACTAATGAAAAACTGTTTTTT. Residues: CASSRQSTNEKLFF.

DNA for the CDR3: TGTGCCAGCAGCGTAGGGACGGGCCAAGAGACCCAGTACTTC. It encodes CASSVGTGQETQYF. The rearrangement uses TRBV9 and TRBJ2-5, with D unclear. This CDR3 comprises 14 residues. V gave up 0 bases and J gave up 1 base, with 7 bases separating them. CDR1 and CDR2 from the germline V gene are SGDLS and YYNGEE.

By frequency in the sample, this clone is medium-sized. Within the sample, other DNA sequences also encode this same CDR3. V and J are TRBV5-1 and TRBJ2-7; TRBD1 is a possible D gene (6 bases). V lost 4 bases, J lost 2 bases, and 13 bases lay in between. CDR3 length equals 14 residues. Germline V gives CDR1 SGHRS, CDR2 YFSETQ. The CDR3 sequence is CASSPDRIPYEQYF. The CDR3 DNA sequence: TGCGCCAGCAGCCCTGACAGGATTCCCTACGAGCAGTACTTC.

The chain joins TRBV19 to TRBJ1-2; 9 nucleotides line up with TRBD1. V gave up 1 base and J gave up 7 bases; unmatched junction bases: 7. Germline assignment: CDR1 LNHDA and CDR2 SQIVND (reference sequence). This CDR3 region has 15 residues. The CDR3 loop is CASSIGVTGGFGYTF. CDR3 nucleotide sequence: TGTGCCAGTAGTATAGGGGTGACAGGGGGATTTGGCTACACCTTC.

The rearrangement uses TRBV7-9 and TRBJ1-6; TRBD1 might be the D (6 bases). Germline CDR1 is SEHNR and CDR2 is FQNEAQ (reference sequence). The CDR3 has 17 residues. The germline V and J ends were trimmed by 5 bases and 0 bases, with 14 bases remaining between them. The CDR3 DNA reads as TGTGCCAGCAGCAGACAGGATCTAAGCTCCTATAATTCACCCCTCCACTTT. This gives the protein CASSRQDLSSYNSPLHF.

The chain combines TRBV29-1 with TRBJ1-1, with D maybe TRBD1 (5 bases). The CDR3 length is 13 residues. The V end lost 6 bases, the J end lost 4 bases, and 15 bases lay between the germline ends. Germline loops: CDR1 SQVTM, CDR2 ANQGSEA. The CDR3 spells CSVGEGIGTEAFF. CDR3 nucleotides: TGCAGCGTGGGGGAGGGAATTGGCACTGAAGCTTTCTTT.

The V gene is TRBV4-2, the J gene TRBJ2-3, with D possibly TRBD1 on 5 matching bases. Germline V gene lookup returns CDR1 LGHNA and CDR2 YNFKEQ. The length of the CDR3 is 18 residues. Trimming took off 7 bases at V and 0 bases at J, with 23 bases between the two ends. CDR3 sequence: CASTEIMLGPGSTDTQYF. In nucleotides, the CDR3 is TGTGCCAGCACCGAAATCATGCTCGGGCCAGGGAGCACAGATACGCAGTATTTT.

V gene TRBV27 combines with J gene TRBJ2-7, with 11 bases aligning to TRBD1. The CDR3 has 14 residues. CDR1 is MNHEY and CDR2 is SMNVEV in the germline V gene (reference sequence). V was pared by 3 bases and J by 3 bases, with 1 base of the junction left unmatched. CDR3 protein: CASSFGTGGYEQYF. CDR3 DNA sequence: TGTGCCAGCAGTTTCGGGACAGGGGGCTACGAGCAGTACTTC.

This rearrangement joins TRBV11-2 to TRBJ1-5; weak D call: TRBD1 (5 bases). The CDR3 extends over 16 amino acids. V was cut by 3 bases and J by 3 bases, with 15 bases left in between. Germline V CDR1 and CDR2: SGHAT, FQNNGV. The CDR3 sequence is CASSLGLGPFNQPQHF. For the CDR3, the DNA is TGTGCCAGCAGCTTGGGACTAGGCCCCTTCAATCAGCCCCAGCATTTT. The whole variable domain, remainder taken from reference TRBV11-2 and TRBJ1-5, is EAGVAQSPRYKIIEKRQSVAFWCNPISGHATLYWYQQILGQGPKLLIQFQNNGVVDDSQLPKDRFSAERLKGVDSTLKIQPAKLEDSAVYLCASSLGLGPFNQPQHFGDGTRLSIL.

V usage is TRBV19 and J usage is TRBJ1-1, with TRBD1 matching 7 bases. The V gene end was trimmed by 5 bases and the J gene end by 1 base; junction bases not matched to a gene: 10. CDR1 and CDR2 (germline): LNHDA, SQIVND (reference sequence). The CDR3 spans 16 residues. The CDR3 sequence is CASSLSIDRENTEAFF. The CDR3 DNA is TGTGCCAGTAGTTTGTCGATCGACAGGGAGAACACTGAAGCTTTCTTT.

By share of the sample, this clone is medium-sized. The chain combines TRBV29-1 with TRBJ1-5; D is unclear. This CDR3 comprises 11 residues. Germline CDR1 and CDR2: SQVTM and ANQGSEA. Trimming cost V 7 bases and J 3 bases, with 7 bases left between them. CDR3: CSDKNNQPQHF. In nucleotides, the CDR3 is TGCAGCGACAAAAACAATCAGCCCCAGCATTTT.

In DNA, the CDR3 is TGTGCCAGCAGCAATAATGCCCCCGCCGGTGGCTACACCTTC. Translation gives CASSNNAPAGGYTF. The J gene is TRBJ1-2, the V gene TRBV21-1. TRBV21-1 is a listed pseudogene. CDR3 length: 14 residues.

The chain combines TRBV6-1 with TRBJ2-5; D unresolved. Trimming left V 3 bases short and J 7 bases short, with 12 bases between. Germline CDR1 and CDR2: MNHNS and SASEGT. The CDR3 spans 13 residues. CDR3 coding DNA: TGTGCCAGCAGTGACCCTTCGACGGGGACCCAGTACTTC. Amino acid sequence: CASSDPSTGTQYF.

The chain couples TRBV29-1 to TRBJ2-4; 8 bases are a match to TRBD1. The length of the CDR3 is 14 residues. Germline V gene lookup returns CDR1 SQVTM and CDR2 ANQGSEA. Trimming at V came to 5 bases and at J to 7 bases, leaving 10 bases not matched to a gene. CDR3 DNA: TGCAGCGTTACTTTAGGACAGGGTGACAACATTCAGTACTTC. As protein: CSVTLGQGDNIQYF.

In this sample, this clone turned up once. The V call is TRBV6-6, the J call TRBJ1-3, with D hard to call. Germline CDR1 is MNHNY and CDR2 is SVGAGI (reference sequence). Trimming pared 5 bases from V and 0 bases from J, leaving 8 bases between. CDR3 size: 14 residues. The CDR3 is CASSNPSSGNTIYF. For the CDR3, the DNA is TGTGCCAGCAGTAACCCAAGCTCTGGAAACACCATATATTTT.

This clone was detected only a few times. The DNA of the CDR3 is TGTGCCAGCAGCGTAGTGCCCGCGGCTGAAGCTTTCTTT. It yields the protein CASSVVPAAEAFF. The genes are TRBV9 and TRBJ1-1; D unclear. There are 13 residues in the CDR3. The germline V and J ends were trimmed by 0 bases and 6 bases, with 9 bases remaining between them. Germline V CDR1 and CDR2: SGDLS, YYNGEE. The full variable domain, with the rest looked up from reference TRBV9 and TRBJ1-1, is DSGVTQTPKHLITATGQRVTLRCSPRSGDLSVYWYQQSLDQGLQFLIQYYNGEERAKGNILERFSAQQFPDLHSELNLSSLELGDSALYFCASSVVPAAEAFFGQGTRLTVV.

The chain has TRBV7-6 and TRBJ2-7; D gene unclear. This CDR3 has 14 amino acids. Germline CDR1 and CDR2: SGHVS and FNYEAQ. V gave up 4 bases and J gave up 5 bases, with 15 bases separating them. In DNA form, the CDR3 reads TGTGCCAGCAGCTCAATCCCAGGTCAAGACGAGCAGTACTTC. It specifies CASSSIPGQDEQYF.

The DNA for the CDR3 is TGTGCCACCAGCAGAGCGGGGGGGAACACTGAAGCTTTCTTT. Protein: CATSRAGGNTEAFF. This chain joins TRBV15 and TRBJ1-1; a possible D gene is TRBD1 (5 bases). CDR3 length: 14 amino acids. V lost 1 base, J lost 1 base, and 7 bases lay in between. Germline CDR1 is LNHNV and CDR2 is YYDKDF (reference sequence).